The text below deals with one T cell receptor (beta chain). The entry originates in a study of CXCR3-negative and CXCR3-positive naive CD8 T cells. This CDR3 region has 13 residues. Germline V gene data show CDR1 as SQVTM and CDR2 as ANQGSEA. The study made its TRB cDNA libraries by 5' RACE, adding UMI labels. Reprocessing the 5' RACE reads, TCRdb reports a single entry for every CDR3 protein and omits DNA. Seen in this sample are tens of thousands of distinct CDR3 sequences; the ten most common clones hold around 20%. The source is a human donor in good health. Some clones in this sample may be carry-over from other donors' samples. This sequence joins TRBV29-1 and TRBJ2-1; TCRdb returns TRBD2, unconfirmable since there is no DNA. The sample was memory CD8+ T cells from blood. This chain's CDR3 is CSVGLAASYEQYF.